This T cell receptor beta chain was identified in a study of blood T cell repertoires in COVID-19. Study-wide background: The United States, Italy and Spain supplied acute and convalescent COVID-19 samples.

With 5 bases clipped from V and 6 bases from J, the junction kept 3 bases outside the gene matches. Germline V lookup: CDR1 SNHLY, CDR2 FYNNEI. This CDR3 is built from 13 residues. Participant age was roughly 18 to 95 years, and participants resided in 20 to 30 US areas. Clinical history as reported by participants underpinned cohort assignment. The repertoire was sequenced with immunoSEQ multiplex PCR; TCRdb's copy has only in-frame clones and lacks some. The sample contains around 250,000 clones, around 80% of which appear only once. The source material was PBMCs or T cells enriched from blood (not recorded which). V is TRBV2 and J is TRBJ2-2; 7 nucleotides line up with TRBD2. The sequence derives from a man aged 35-49 years who had recovered from COVID-19. CDR3 DNA: TGTGCCAGCAGTTCACGGGAGGCCGGGGAGCTGTTTTTT. Translating gives CASSSREAGELFF.